A selection of T cell receptor beta chains follows, all from one sample in a study of cytomegalovirus exposure and HLA in healthy donors. Some clones are missing from TCRdb's copy, which holds only in-frame ones; the method was immunoSEQ multiplex PCR. The sample includes around 130,000 clones, under 90% of them seen just once. The sequencing input was PBMCs. These TCRs come from a middle-aged woman in good health and CMV-seronegative. The CDR3 runs from the conserved cysteine through the conserved F or W. D genes are given only for firm matches. Part of the rows lack a size; the others show once, few, many or a class for expanded clones.

D | J | size | V | DNA | CDR3
TRBD2 | TRBJ2-3 | NA | TRBV5-6 | TGTGCCAGCAGCCGGGCGGGAGGAGATACGCAGTATTTT | CASSRAGGDTQYF
TRBD2 | TRBJ2-2 | NA | TRBV5-4 | TGTGCCAGCAGCACGGGACTAGCGGGGGGAGGGGTCGCCGGGGAGCTGTTTTTT | CASSTGLAGGGVAGELFF
TRBD1 | TRBJ1-4 | NA | TRBV18 | TGTGCCAGCTCAAGATACCGGGACAGGTCTAATGAAAAACTGTTTTTT | CASSRYRDRSNEKLFF
TRBD1 | TRBJ1-1 | once | TRBV27 | TGTGCCAGCAGTTTAGGGCCCCTCGCAGGGGGCCCTGAAGCTTTCTTT | CASSLGPLAGGPEAFF
TRBD2 | TRBJ2-3 | NA | TRBV7-3 | TGTGCCAGCAGCAAAACTAGCGGGGCTACAGATACGCAGTATTTT | CASSKTSGATDTQYF
TRBD1 | TRBJ2-5 | NA | TRBV4-3 | TGCGCCAGCAGCCAAACAGGGGAAGAGACCCAGTACTTC | CASSQTGEETQYF
TRBD2 | TRBJ2-5 | NA | TRBV15 | TGTGCCACCAGCCCGGGACTAGCGGGGGGGCTTCGGGAGACCCAGTACTTC | CATSPGLAGGLRETQYF
NA | TRBJ2-7 | NA | TRBV7-9 | TGTTCCAGCAGCTTAGTTGTCGGACAGAACCATTACCCCCCGTTATTC | CSSSLVVGQNHYPPLF
NA | TRBJ1-5 | NA | TRBV1 | TGCACCAGCAGCCAAGGGGGTCCGGGAGAGAATCAGCCCCAGCATTTT | CTSSQGGPGENQPQHF
TRBD1 | TRBJ1-1 | few | TRBV4-3 | TGCGCCAGCAGCCAGGGGAGACAGGGACCGAACACTGAAGCTTTCTTT | CASSQGRQGPNTEAFF
NA | TRBJ1-6 | NA | TRBV5-1 | TGCGCCAGCAGCTCCCAGGGTAATTCACCCCTCCACTTT | CASSSQGNSPLHF
NA | TRBJ2-1 | once | TRBV27 | TGTGCCAGCAGTTTAAGGGGGGGGACGCGCCACAATGAGCAGTTCTTC | CASSLRGGTRHNEQFF
TRBD1 | TRBJ1-6 | NA | TRBV5-1 | TGCGCCAGCAGCTTGGACAGGGGGGCTTCACCCCTCCACTTT | CASSLDRGASPLHF
NA | TRBJ2-2 | NA | TRBV4-3 | TGCGCCAGCAGCCAAGATCTTCCGACAGTCCCGTTTTTT | CASSQDLPTVPFF
TRBD2 | TRBJ2-3 | few | TRBV7-9 | TGTGCCTGTCAGGAGGGGACTAGCGGGGTGACAGATACGCAGTATTTT | CACQEGTSGVTDTQYF
TRBD2 | TRBJ2-7 | NA | TRBV5-1 | TGCGCCAGCAGCCAAAGACTAGCGGGGTCCTACGAGCAGTACTTC | CASSQRLAGSYEQYF
NA | TRBJ2-7 | NA | TRBV4-3 | TGCGCCAGTTCGGACAGCTACGAGCAGTACTTC | CASSDSYEQYF
TRBD1 | TRBJ1-6 | few | TRBV7-9 | TGTGCCAGCAGCCGACAGGGGGTTAATTCACCCCTCCACTTT | CASSRQGVNSPLHF
NA | TRBJ1-5 | NA | TRBV7-9 | TGTGCCAGCACAGCGGGGCAGGGCAATCAGCCCCAGCATTTT | CASTAGQGNQPQHF
TRBD1 | TRBJ1-6 | NA | TRBV10-1 | TGCGCCAGCAGTGAGTCGAACCTGACAGGGGGTAATTCACCCCTCCACTTT | CASSESNLTGGNSPLHF
TRBD1 | TRBJ1-2 | NA | TRBV18 | TGTGCCAGCTCACCGGGGCAGGGGGGTTACACCTTC | CASSPGQGGYTF
TRBD1 | TRBJ2-7 | once | TRBV28 | TGTGCCATCCGGGGGACAGGGGTGGGCGAGCAGTACTTC | CAIRGTGVGEQYF